This T cell receptor beta chain was sequenced in a study of cytotoxic CD8 clonotypes in ibrutinib-treated CLL. Turning to the study itself: Once treatment had gone on for a median of around eleven months, range 6 to 36, response samples were drawn.

Only in-frame clones appear in the TCRdb table, and some are missing; sequencing was by immunoSEQ multiplex PCR. The sample carries 120,000 to 150,000 clones, 60% to 85% recorded once. This clone has only a few counts. J gave up 2 bases and V 1 base, and 8 bases lay outside the gene matches. This CDR3 has 18 residues. The germline V gene has CDR1 KGHSY and CDR2 FQNENV. This sample comprised PBMCs, obtained after 12 months of ibrutinib treatment. This receptor was identified in a human donor with chronic lymphocytic leukemia. The chain carries TRBV16 and TRBJ2-1, with 10 bases aligning to TRBD2. CDR3 amino acids: CASSQFPLAGVTYNEQFF. The CDR3 DNA sequence: TGTGCCAGCAGCCAATTTCCCCTAGCGGGAGTCACCTACAATGAGCAGTTCTTC.